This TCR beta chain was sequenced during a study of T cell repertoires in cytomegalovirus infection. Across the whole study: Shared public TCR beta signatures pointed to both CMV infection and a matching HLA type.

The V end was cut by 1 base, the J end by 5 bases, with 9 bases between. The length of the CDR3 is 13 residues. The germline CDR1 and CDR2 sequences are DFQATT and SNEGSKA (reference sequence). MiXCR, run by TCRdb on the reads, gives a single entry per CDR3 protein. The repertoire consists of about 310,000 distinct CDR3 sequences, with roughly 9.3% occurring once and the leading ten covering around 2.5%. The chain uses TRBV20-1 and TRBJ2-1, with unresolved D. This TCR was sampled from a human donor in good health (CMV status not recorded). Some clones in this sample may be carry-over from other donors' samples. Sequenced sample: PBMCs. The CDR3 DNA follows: TGCAGTGCTAGAGGGTGGAGCAACAATGAGCAGTTCTTC. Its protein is CSARGWSNNEQFF.